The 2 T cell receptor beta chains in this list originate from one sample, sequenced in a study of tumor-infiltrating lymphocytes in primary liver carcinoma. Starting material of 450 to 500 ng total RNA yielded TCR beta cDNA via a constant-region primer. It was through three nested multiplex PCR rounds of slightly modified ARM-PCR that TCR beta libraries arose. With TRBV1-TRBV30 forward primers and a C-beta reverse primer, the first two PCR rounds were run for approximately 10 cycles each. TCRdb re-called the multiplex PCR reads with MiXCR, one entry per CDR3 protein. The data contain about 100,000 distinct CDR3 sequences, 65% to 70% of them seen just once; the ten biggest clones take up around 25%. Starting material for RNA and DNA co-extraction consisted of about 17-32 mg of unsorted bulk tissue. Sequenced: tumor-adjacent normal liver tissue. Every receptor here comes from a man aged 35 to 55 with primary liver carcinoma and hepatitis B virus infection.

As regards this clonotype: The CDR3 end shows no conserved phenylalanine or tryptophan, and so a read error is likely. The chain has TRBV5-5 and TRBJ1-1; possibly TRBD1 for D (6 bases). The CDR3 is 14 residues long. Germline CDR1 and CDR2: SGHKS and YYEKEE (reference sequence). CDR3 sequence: CASSHTGSSPEAFL. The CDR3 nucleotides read TGTGCAAGCAGTCATACAGGGTCTTCCCCTGAAGCTTTCCTT.

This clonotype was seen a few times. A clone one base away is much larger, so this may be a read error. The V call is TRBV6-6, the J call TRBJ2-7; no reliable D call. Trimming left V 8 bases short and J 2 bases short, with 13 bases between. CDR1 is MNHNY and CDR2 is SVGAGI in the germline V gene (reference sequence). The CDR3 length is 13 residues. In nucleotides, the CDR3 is TGTGCCAGCGCCGAAGACGTAACCTACGAGCAGTACTTC. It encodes CASAEDVTYEQYF.